The 32 T cell receptor beta chains below all came from one sample that was sequenced in a study of blood T cells in healthy people across ages. A second roughly 6 to 12 cycle PCR used barcoded and J-beta primers. TCRdb itself ran the 5' RACE reads through MiXCR, one entry per CDR3 protein. The sample carries roughly 800,000 distinct CDR3 sequences, roughly 60% recorded once. The specimen sequenced was blood. All receptors come from a man younger than 45 in good health.

This clonotype came up a few times. This rearrangement joins TRBV29-1 to TRBJ1-1; D may be TRBD1 (6 bases). The germline gives CDR1 SQVTM, CDR2 ANQGSEA. The CDR3 length is 14 residues. The ends were cut back, 7 bases at V and 5 bases at J, with 20 bases in the middle. In DNA, the CDR3 is TGCAGCGCTACATTCTCGGGGGCTTGGACTGAAGCTTTCTTT. Translating gives CSATFSGAWTEAFF.

V gene TRBV9 combines with J gene TRBJ1-1; perhaps TRBD1 as D (6 bases). The CDR3 totals 15 residues. Germline CDR1 SGDLS, CDR2 YYNGEE. Trimming took 4 bases from V and 3 from J, leaving 16 bases between them. The DNA for the CDR3 is TGTGCCAGCAGCCCCTGGACTAGGGGGGACACTGAAGCTTTCTTT. Its protein is CASSPWTRGDTEAFF.

V and J are TRBV20-1 and TRBJ1-2; tentatively, D is TRBD1 (5 bases). The CDR3 is 12 residues long. The germline V gene encodes CDR1 DFQATT and CDR2 SNEGSKA (reference sequence). Trimming took 5 bases from V and 4 from J, leaving 11 bases between them. The CDR3 nucleotides are TGCAGTGCTGGGGACCCCCTCTATGGCTACACCTTC. It specifies CSAGDPLYGYTF.

This clonotype is a singleton in its sample. A much larger clone sits a single nucleotide away, making a read error possible. The chain uses TRBV29-1 and TRBJ2-4; 8 bases line up with TRBD1. The CDR3 covers 12 residues. J gave up 7 bases and V 6 bases, and 5 bases lay outside the gene matches. CDR1 SQVTM and CDR2 ANQGSEA come from the germline V gene. The CDR3 DNA reads TGCAGCGTCACCCGACAGGGGAACATTCAGTACTTC. Its translation is CSVTRQGNIQYF.

With respect to this clonotype: The junction differs from germline at one of its ends, possibly a read error. This chain joins TRBV30 and TRBJ1-2, with D possibly TRBD1 on 6 matching bases. The CDR3 length is 13 residues. Germline CDR1 and CDR2: GTSNPN and SVGIG (reference sequence). CDR3: CARSPQGNYGYTF. CDR3 coding DNA: TGTGCCAGGAGTCCACAGGGAAACTATGGCTACACCTTC.

The V call is TRBV3-1, the J call TRBJ2-1; 9 positions agree with TRBD2. Germline CDR1 and CDR2: LGHDT and YNNKEL (reference sequence). The trim removed 1 base at V and 6 bases at J, leaving 10 bases unmatched. This CDR3 has 17 residues. In DNA, the CDR3 is TGTGCCAGCAGCCAAGTTTTTAGCGGGAGAAGAGGCAATGAGCAGTTCTTC. It codes for CASSQVFSGRRGNEQFF.

The chain joins TRBV20-1 to TRBJ2-3; D is ambiguous. The V end lost 1 base, the J end lost 0 bases, and 8 bases lay between the germline ends. The CDR3 length is 14 residues. Germline V gene sequence: CDR1 DFQATT, CDR2 SNEGSKA (reference sequence). DNA for the CDR3: TGCAGTGCTAGAGGGGCTTCGAGCACAGATACGCAGTATTTT. Encoded protein: CSARGASSTDTQYF.

This clonotype was found many times. The V gene is TRBV28, the J gene TRBJ2-7, with a possible D match to TRBD2 (6 bases). CDR3 length: 13 residues. V was cut by 2 bases and J by 4 bases, with 9 bases left in between. Germline lookup yields CDR1 MDHEN and CDR2 SYDVKM. CDR3 region: CASSLPGLYEQYF. The CDR3, as DNA: TGTGCCAGCAGTTTACCGGGACTTTACGAGCAGTACTTC.

The V call is TRBV2, the J call TRBJ1-3, with 8 bases lining up with TRBD1. With V trimmed by 6 bases and J by 2 bases, 6 bases remained unmatched. The CDR3 totals 15 residues. Germline V gene data show CDR1 as SNHLY and CDR2 as FYNNEI. CDR3 residues: CASSEGQAAGNTIYF. CDR3 nucleotide sequence: TGTGCCAGCAGCGAGGGACAGGCAGCTGGAAACACCATATATTTT.

The J gene is TRBJ1-4, the V gene TRBV20-1; TRBD1 aligns across 7 bases. J lost 7 bases, V lost 6 bases, and 8 bases had no gene match. Germline-derived CDR1 and CDR2 are DFQATT and SNEGSKA (reference sequence). This CDR3 has 13 residues. The DNA of the CDR3 is TGCAGTGCCACGACAGGGTTCCGTGAAAAACTGTTTTTT. Protein: CSATTGFREKLFF.

The CDR3 spells CASATVGSHGYTF. In DNA form, the CDR3 reads TGTGCCAGCGCTACGGTCGGGTCCCATGGCTACACCTTC. The chain joins TRBV7-2 to TRBJ1-2; D is unresolved. Trimming took 8 bases from V and 6 from J, leaving 16 bases between them. The CDR3 is made up of 13 amino acids. In germline, CDR1 is SGHTA, CDR2 FQGNSA.

J is TRBJ2-3 and V is TRBV7-9; D is perhaps TRBD2 (6 bases). CDR3 length: 15 amino acids. Trimming took off 4 bases at V and 2 bases at J, with 13 bases between the two ends. In germline, CDR1 is SEHNR, CDR2 FQNEAQ (reference sequence). CDR3 DNA: TGTGCCAGCAGCTCCCTATGGGACTCCACAGATACGCAGTATTTT. Its translation is CASSSLWDSTDTQYF.

The rearrangement uses TRBV18 and TRBJ2-1, with TRBD2 matching over 11 bases. The V gene end was trimmed by 6 bases and the J gene end by 0 bases; junction bases not matched to a gene: 13. CDR1 and CDR2 (germline): KGHSH, LQKENI. This CDR3 comprises 19 residues. The CDR3 loop is CASSQVLAGVGGSYNEQFF. The CDR3 DNA follows: TGTGCCAGCTCGCAGGTACTAGCGGGAGTAGGAGGCTCCTACAATGAGCAGTTCTTC. The entire variable domain, with the rest obtained from reference TRBV18 and TRBJ2-1, is as follows: NAGVMQNPRHLVRRRGQEARLRCSPMKGHSHVYWYRQLPEEGLKFMVYLQKENIIDESGMPKERFSAEFPKEGPSILRIQQVVRGDSAAYFCASSQVLAGVGGSYNEQFFGPGTRLTVL.

The V call is TRBV2, the J call TRBJ2-1; 8 bases map to TRBD1. Germline-derived CDR1 and CDR2 are SNHLY and FYNNEI. With V trimmed by 7 bases and J by 6 bases, 5 bases remained unmatched. This CDR3 is built from 13 residues. The DNA for the CDR3 is TGTGCCAGCAAGGAGACAGGGGTCAATGAGCAGTTCTTC. This sequence encodes CASKETGVNEQFF.

V is TRBV2 and J is TRBJ2-2; the D gene is possibly TRBD2 (5 bases). Germline V lookup: CDR1 SNHLY, CDR2 FYNNEI. This CDR3 has 16 amino acids. Trimming shortened V by 4 bases and J by 5 bases, and 17 bases separated the two germline ends. DNA for the CDR3: TGTGCCAGCAGTGCCGACACGGGATTCCTTACCGGGGAGCTGTTTTTT. It codes for CASSADTGFLTGELFF.

This sequence joins TRBV28 and TRBJ2-7, with D perhaps TRBD1 (6 bases). CDR3 length equals 15 residues. The germline gives CDR1 MDHEN, CDR2 SYDVKM. The V and J ends lost 3 bases and 0 bases respectively, with 12 bases between them. The CDR3 DNA follows: TGTGCCAGCAGTTTGGGCAGGGGTAACTCCTACGAGCAGTACTTC. It yields the protein CASSLGRGNSYEQYF.

This clonotype showed up just a few times. The chain recombines TRBV2 with TRBJ2-7; D not resolved. CDR3 length equals 13 residues. Between the trimmed V and J ends, which lost 3 bases and 1 base, there was a span of 7 bases. Germline CDR1 and CDR2: SNHLY and FYNNEI. This chain's CDR3 is CASSDPGSYEQYF. CDR3 bases: TGTGCCAGCAGTGATCCAGGTTCCTACGAGCAGTACTTC.

This clonotype appeared a few times. The chain has TRBV13 and TRBJ2-1, with D perhaps matching TRBD1 (5 bases). The V end was cut by 5 bases, the J end by 3 bases, with 11 bases between. The germline CDR1 and CDR2 sequences are PRHDT and FYEKMQ (reference sequence). The CDR3 runs 14 residues. The CDR3 protein is CASSTGQSYNEQFF. CDR3 sequence (DNA): TGTGCCAGCAGCACCGGACAAAGCTACAATGAGCAGTTCTTC. Combining the CDR3 with reference TRBV13 and TRBJ2-1 gives the whole variable domain AAGVIQSPRHLIKEKRETATLKCYPIPRHDTVYWYQQGPGQDPQFLISFYEKMQSDKGSIPDRFSAQQFSDYHSELNMSSLELGDSALYFCASSTGQSYNEQFFGPGTRLTVL.

The chain employs TRBV4-1 and TRBJ2-7; 9 bases are shared with TRBD1. The CDR3 extends over 19 amino acids. Germline CDR1 is MGHRA and CDR2 is YSYEKL. The V and J ends lost 1 base and 0 bases, in that order; junction bases with no gene match: 13. Here the CDR3 reads CASSQVGGQGPSSSYEQYF. The CDR3 region has the DNA TGCGCCAGCAGCCAAGTGGGGGGACAGGGACCCTCGAGCTCCTACGAGCAGTACTTC.

The V and J genes are TRBV20-1 and TRBJ2-3; no clear D. Trimming removed 8 bases at V and 8 bases at J, with 11 bases between. This CDR3 contains 10 residues. Germline V lookup: CDR1 DFQATT, CDR2 SNEGSKA (reference sequence). The CDR3 coding sequence is TGCAGTTGCGTCGACACTACGCAGTATTTT. Translating it yields CSCVDTTQYF.

This chain uses TRBV7-2 with TRBJ1-2, with D hard to call. Trimming pared 4 bases from V and 8 bases from J, leaving 11 bases between. Germline lookup yields CDR1 SGHTA and CDR2 FQGNSA. There are 12 residues in the CDR3. CDR3 in DNA: TGTGCCAGCAGCTCCACGGTGGGAGGCTACACCTTC. The encoded protein is CASSSTVGGYTF.

The rearrangement uses TRBV9 and TRBJ1-2; possible D gene TRBD1, 5 bases. CDR1 is SGDLS and CDR2 is YYNGEE in the germline V gene. V lost 3 bases, J lost 7 bases, and 25 bases lay in between. This CDR3 has 17 residues. The CDR3: CASSGTFAGTKKGGYTF. The CDR3 nucleotides are TGTGCCAGCAGCGGTACGTTCGCCGGGACTAAGAAGGGTGGCTACACCTTC.

The gene calls are TRBV6-2 or TRBV6-3 and TRBJ1-4, with D perhaps TRBD1 (5 bases). This CDR3 spans 14 amino acids. The V end lost 6 bases, the J end lost 5 bases, and 13 bases lay between the germline ends. Germline CDR1 MNHEY, CDR2 SVGEGT. CDR3 in amino acids: CASRDGQLNEKLFF. The CDR3 DNA sequence: TGTGCCAGCAGGGACGGACAACTAAATGAAAAACTGTTTTTT.

V is TRBV13 and J is TRBJ2-1; TRBD1 is a possible D gene (6 bases). Trimming removed 4 bases at V and 8 bases at J, with 21 bases between. The CDR3 length is 16 residues. CDR1 and CDR2 from the germline V gene are PRHDT and FYEKMQ (reference sequence). As DNA, the CDR3 is TGTGCCAGCAGCTCCTCAAGAAGGACAGCCTTTGATGAGCAGTTCTTC. Translating gives CASSSSRRTAFDEQFF.

V and J are TRBV20-1 and TRBJ2-1; D is undetermined. Germline loops: CDR1 DFQATT, CDR2 SNEGSKA (reference sequence). The V and J ends lost 6 bases and 7 bases respectively, with 16 bases between them. CDR3 length: 13 amino acids. The chain's CDR3 is CSALETSQNEQFF. DNA for the CDR3: TGCAGTGCGCTAGAGACCAGCCAGAATGAGCAGTTCTTC.

The V gene is TRBV7-9, the J gene TRBJ2-3; D remains unclear. Trimming removed 7 bases from V and 0 bases from J, with 11 bases in between. The CDR3 is 14 amino acids. Germline assignment: CDR1 SEHNR and CDR2 FQNEAQ (reference sequence). As DNA, the CDR3 is TGTGCCAGCATAGGCGGAACTAGCACAGATACGCAGTATTTT. It yields the protein CASIGGTSTDTQYF.

This clonotype was picked up a small number of times. The J gene is TRBJ2-1, the V gene TRBV29-1; possibly TRBD1 for D (6 bases). CDR3 size: 13 residues. CDR1 is SQVTM and CDR2 is ANQGSEA in the germline V gene. V shed 6 bases and J shed 6 bases, with 15 bases lying between them. This CDR3 reads CSVMTGKVNEQFF. Here the CDR3 DNA reads TGCAGCGTCATGACAGGAAAGGTCAATGAGCAGTTCTTC.

A few counts support this clonotype. The chain employs TRBV10-1 and TRBJ2-2, with D possibly being TRBD1 (6 bases). The CDR3 contains 14 residues. Germline CDR1 and CDR2: WNHNN and SYGVQD (reference sequence). The germline V and J ends were trimmed by 3 bases and 6 bases, with 11 bases remaining between them. Written as DNA, the CDR3 is TGCGCCAGCAGTGATACAGGGACCTCCGGGGAGCTGTTTTTT. Its translation: CASSDTGTSGELFF.

As for this clonotype: The junction does not match germline at one end; this may be a read error. The V and J genes are TRBV20-1 and TRBJ2-1; 10 positions agree with TRBD2. The length of the CDR3 is 18 residues. CDR1 is DFQATT and CDR2 is SNEGSKA in the germline V gene (reference sequence). CDR3 in DNA: TGCAGTACTAGAGATCCGGCGAAAAGCGGGGGGGCCGGGGATGAGCAGTTCTTC. Translation gives CSTRDPAKSGGAGDEQFF.

The J gene is TRBJ2-4, the V gene TRBV6-2 or TRBV6-3; no definite D call. The DNA end favors TRBJ2-5, so the J call may be wrong. Germline CDR1 is MNHEY and CDR2 is SVGEGT. The CDR3 is made up of 13 amino acids. The CDR3 DNA is TGTGCCAGCAGTTTACCCCCCCAAGAGACCCAGTACTTC. Its protein product is CASSLPPQETQYF.

This chain joins TRBV29-1 and TRBJ2-3, with a possible D match to TRBD2 (6 bases). V was clipped by 1 base and J by 2 bases, with 7 bases between them. The germline V gene has CDR1 SQVTM and CDR2 ANQGSEA. The CDR3 is 13 amino acids. The CDR3 here is CSVEGTTTDTQYF. The CDR3 region has the DNA TGCAGCGTTGAAGGGACTACCACAGATACGCAGTATTTT.

The gene calls are TRBV7-2 and TRBJ1-5, with D perhaps TRBD1 (5 bases). Per the germline V gene, CDR1 is SGHTA and CDR2 is FQGNSA. The CDR3 totals 15 residues. Trimming pared 1 base from V and 5 bases from J, leaving 12 bases between. This chain's CDR3 is CASSLGDRLYQPQHF. The CDR3 nucleotides are TGTGCCAGCAGCTTAGGGGACCGCCTTTATCAGCCCCAGCATTTT. Full variable domain (outside the CDR3, taken from reference TRBV7-2 and TRBJ1-5): GAGVSQSPSNKVTEKGKDVELRCDPISGHTALYWYRQSLGQGLEFLIYFQGNSAPDKSGLPSDRFSAERTGGSVSTLTIQRTQQEDSAVYLCASSLGDRLYQPQHFGDGTRLSIL.